Below, 29 T cell receptor beta chains from the same sample are listed, as sequenced in a study of Ad26.COV2.S vaccination and SARS-CoV-2 variants. Treatment defined: roughly 18 received Ad26.COV2.S at low or high dose, single or two shots; about 5 received placebo; per-sample allocation not given. Vaccine and placebo recipients were sampled on day 63 after the first injection. Generated by immunoSEQ multiplex PCR, the TCRdb table keeps only in-frame clones and is missing some. This sample has 510,000 or so clones, with around 88% found just once. The sequencing here drew on peripheral blood, taken in a trial of Ad26.COV2.S vaccine versus placebo. The receptors come from a person between 18 and 65 years old who received the Ad26.COV2.S COVID-19 vaccine or a placebo.

The chain employs TRBV3-1 (or the pseudogene TRBV3-2) and TRBJ2-1; no definite D call. Germline CDR1 reads LGHDT; CDR2 reads YNNKEL (reference sequence). The CDR3 is 15 residues long. V was pared by 4 bases and J by 0 bases, with 10 bases between. Here the CDR3 DNA reads TGTGCCAGCAGCCGGGCGGCCAGCTCCTACAATGAGCAGTTCTTC. This translates into CASSRAASSYNEQFF.

The chain has TRBV9 and TRBJ2-7; D not resolved. V was trimmed by 0 bases and J by 1 base, leaving 8 bases between them. The CDR3 is made up of 14 amino acids. Germline V gene sequence: CDR1 SGDLS, CDR2 YYNGEE. This CDR3 is CASSVGRFSYEQYF. CDR3 in DNA: TGTGCCAGCAGCGTAGGCAGGTTTTCCTACGAGCAGTACTTC.

This clone was counted once. This sequence joins TRBV7-2 and TRBJ1-6; weak D call: TRBD1 (5 bases). The germline CDR1 and CDR2 sequences are SGHTA and FQGNSA. This CDR3 spans 15 amino acids. Trimming took off 1 base at V and 7 bases at J, with 11 bases between the two ends. The CDR3 loop is CASSLEGAMNSPLHF. The CDR3 coding sequence is TGTGCCAGCAGCTTAGAAGGGGCGATGAATTCACCCCTCCACTTT. The variable domain in full, completed from reference TRBV7-2 and TRBJ1-6, reads GAGVSQSPSNKVTEKGKDVELRCDPISGHTALYWYRQSLGQGLEFLIYFQGNSAPDKSGLPSDRFSAERTGGSVSTLTIQRTQQEDSAVYLCASSLEGAMNSPLHFGNGTRLTVT.

The gene calls are TRBV21-1 and TRBJ1-2. TRBV21-1 has pseudogene status. The CDR3 is 15 amino acids. CDR3 nucleotides: TGTGCCAGCAGCAAAACCCCCGACGGACTCTATGGCTACACCTTC. This encodes CASSKTPDGLYGYTF.

This chain links TRBV18 with TRBJ2-1; 9 bases line up with TRBD2. The junction had 7 bases not matched to a gene; V was cut back by 10 bases and J by 0 bases. CDR1 is KGHSH and CDR2 is LQKENI in the germline V gene. The CDR3 consists of 15 residues. CDR3 coding DNA: TGTGCCACATGGCGGGGGGGAAGCTCCTACAATGAGCAGTTCTTC. Its protein product is CATWRGGSSYNEQFF.

The chain joins TRBV27 to TRBJ2-7; either TRBD1 or TRBD2 may fit D (6 bases each). The V gene lost 2 bases and the J gene lost 1 base, with 15 bases spanning the gap. The CDR3 extends over 16 amino acids. Germline CDR1 MNHEY, CDR2 SMNVEV (reference sequence). The DNA of the CDR3 is TGTGCCAGCAGTTTAAGGGGGGCTGGACCATCCTACGAGCAGTACTTC. The encoded protein is CASSLRGAGPSYEQYF.

This rearrangement joins TRBV24-1 to TRBJ2-1; 13 nucleotides agree with TRBD2. The CDR3 loop spans 18 amino acids. CDR1 is KGHDR and CDR2 is SFDVKD in the germline V gene. With 5 bases clipped from V and 4 bases from J, the junction kept 10 bases outside the gene matches. In nucleotides, the CDR3 is TGTGCCACCAGTGGGACTAGCGGGAGAGGGAGGGCTTACAATGAGCAGTTCTTC. The encoded protein is CATSGTSGRGRAYNEQFF.

V gene TRBV11-2 combines with J gene TRBJ2-3, with a weak D call TRBD2 (6 bases). The CDR3 runs to 16 residues. The V end was cut by 7 bases, the J end by 4 bases, with 21 bases between. Germline CDR1 is SGHAT and CDR2 is FQNNGV. DNA of the CDR3: TGTGCCAGCATCAACCAGGGACTCGGAAAGGCAGATACGCAGTATTTT. This gives the protein CASINQGLGKADTQYF.

The V call is TRBV7-9, the J call TRBJ2-7; D unresolved. There are 14 residues in the CDR3. Germline CDR1 and CDR2: SEHNR and FQNEAQ (reference sequence). Trimming removed 5 bases from V and 2 bases from J, with 13 bases in between. CDR3 sequence reads: CASSPRSETYEQYF. CDR3 nucleotide sequence: TGTGCCAGCAGCCCAAGGTCAGAGACCTACGAGCAGTACTTC.

The chain links TRBV21-1 to TRBJ2-1; TRBD2, the table's D call, was not compared with the DNA. TRBV21-1 is shown as a pseudogene. The CDR3 contains 17 residues. Here the CDR3 reads CASSKTPNPGSCNEQFF. In nucleotides, the CDR3 is TGTGCCAGCAGCAAAACCCCAAATCCCGGGAGCTGTAATGAGCAGTTCTTC.

The rearrangement joins TRBV13 to TRBJ1-5; D not certain. From germline, CDR1 is PRHDT and CDR2 FYEKMQ (reference sequence). The CDR3 length is 14 residues. V was trimmed by 4 bases and J by 7 bases, leaving 14 bases between them. The CDR3 sequence: CASSSGRVGQPQHF. CDR3 DNA: TGTGCCAGCAGCTCAGGTAGGGTGGGACAGCCCCAGCATTTT.

A single count supports this clone. The chain couples TRBV5-6 to TRBJ1-4, with 7 positions matching TRBD1. Trimming took 4 bases from V and 5 from J; bases not matched to a gene: 8. The CDR3 sequence is 15 residues long. Germline CDR1 is SGHDT and CDR2 is YYEEEE. CDR3 region: CASSTAGGTNEKLFF. The CDR3 DNA follows: TGTGCCAGCAGCACAGCAGGGGGGACAAATGAAAAACTGTTTTTT.

In the case of this clone: The sample contains more than one DNA sequence encoding this CDR3. The chain carries TRBV19 and TRBJ2-7, with D hard to call. The CDR3 totals 15 residues. The germline V gene has CDR1 LNHDA and CDR2 SQIVND (reference sequence). With 0 bases removed from V and 0 bases from J, the gap between germline ends came to 9 bases. The CDR3 region has the DNA TGTGCCAGTAGTATAGAAGGCGGCAGCTCCTACGAGCAGTACTTC. Translation gives CASSIEGGSSYEQYF.

V is TRBV28 and J is TRBJ2-7; D call uncertain. This CDR3 region has 15 residues. With 6 bases removed from V and 3 bases from J, the gap between germline ends came to 18 bases. Germline-derived CDR1 and CDR2 are MDHEN and SYDVKM. The CDR3 reads CASRTTLLRGYEQYF. The CDR3 DNA follows: TGTGCCAGCAGAACCACCCTCCTCAGAGGCTACGAGCAGTACTTC. The full variable domain, completed using reference TRBV28 and TRBJ2-7, is DVKVTQSSRYLVKRTGEKVFLECVQDMDHENMFWYRQDPGLGLRLIYFSYDVKMKEKGDIPEGYSVSREKKERFSLILESASTNQTSMYLCASRTTLLRGYEQYFGPGTRLTVT.

V gene TRBV4-1 combines with J gene TRBJ2-2; D is tentatively TRBD1 or TRBD2 (5 bases each). This CDR3 region has 15 residues. Trimming removed 1 base from V and 8 bases from J, with 14 bases in between. Germline loops: CDR1 MGHRA, CDR2 YSYEKL. CDR3: CASSQVPGAGGELFF. The CDR3 coding sequence is TGCGCCAGCAGCCAAGTACCCGGGGCAGGTGGGGAGCTGTTTTTT.

The gene calls are TRBV12-3 or TRBV12-4 and TRBJ1-1, with no clear D. The CDR3 length is 13 residues. V shed 0 bases and J shed 3 bases, with 5 bases lying between them. The CDR3 spells CASSLASDTEAFF. The CDR3, as DNA: TGTGCCAGCAGTTTAGCCTCCGACACTGAAGCTTTCTTT.

This clone occurred a few times. The chain combines TRBV7-2 with TRBJ1-2; 10 bases are shared with TRBD1. V trimming: 5 bases; J trimming: 5 bases; junction bases outside the gene matches: 5. The germline gives CDR1 SGHTA, CDR2 FQGNSA. This CDR3 has 14 residues. This chain's CDR3 is CASSPDRGQYGYTF. CDR3 coding DNA: TGTGCCAGCAGCCCTGACAGGGGGCAGTATGGCTACACCTTC.

This clone was seen a handful of times. This chain joins TRBV18 and TRBJ1-5; 11 nucleotides line up with TRBD1. Per germline, CDR1 KGHSH and CDR2 LQKENI. The CDR3 runs to 15 residues. V shed 4 bases and J 6 bases; nucleotides not matched to a gene: 5. CDR3 region: CASSLGQGAGQPQHF. The CDR3 DNA is TGTGCCAGCTCACTCGGACAGGGGGCTGGTCAGCCCCAGCATTTT.

The V gene is TRBV29-1, the J gene TRBJ2-3; no clear D. Trimming removed 6 bases at V and 7 bases at J, with 14 bases between. This CDR3 is 12 amino acids long. Germline CDR1 SQVTM, CDR2 ANQGSEA. CDR3 nucleotides: TGCAGCGTCGATACGTTAGCATATACGCAGTATTTT. Its translation is CSVDTLAYTQYF.

This clone has a handful of counts. The chain couples TRBV28 to TRBJ2-7; D is uncertain. CDR1 MDHEN and CDR2 SYDVKM come from the germline V gene. The CDR3 has 11 amino acids. V was cut by 4 bases and J by 10 bases, with 11 bases left in between. This chain's CDR3 is CASSYPPRQYF. In nucleotides, the CDR3 is TGTGCCAGCAGTTACCCCCCTCGACAGTACTTC.

V gene TRBV7-9 combines with J gene TRBJ1-2, with D possibly being TRBD1 (5 bases). CDR1 SEHNR and CDR2 FQNEAQ come from the germline V gene (reference sequence). The CDR3 covers 14 residues. V was trimmed by 1 base and J by 8 bases, leaving 14 bases between them. Here the CDR3 reads CASSLVGARGGYTF. CDR3 in DNA: TGTGCCAGCAGCTTAGTAGGGGCGCGAGGGGGCTACACCTTC.

The rearrangement links TRBV5-1 to TRBJ2-3, with D tentatively TRBD1 (6 bases). V lost 4 bases and J 7 bases, leaving 16 bases between the germline ends. CDR1 is SGHRS and CDR2 is YFSETQ in the germline V gene. The CDR3 contains 14 residues. The CDR3 is CASSRQQGFNTQYF. The CDR3, as DNA: TGCGCCAGCAGCCGCCAACAGGGCTTCAATACGCAGTATTTT.

The chain combines TRBV15 with TRBJ2-2; maybe TRBD2 (7 bases). Per germline, CDR1 LNHNV and CDR2 YYDKDF (reference sequence). The germline V and J ends were trimmed by 8 bases and 2 bases, with 18 bases remaining between them. This CDR3 contains 16 residues. This CDR3 is CATSRDRTRNTGELFF. The CDR3 region has the DNA TGTGCCACCTCCCGTGACAGGACTAGAAACACCGGGGAGCTGTTTTTT.

The J gene is TRBJ2-1, the V gene TRBV28; 7 nucleotides match TRBD2. J was trimmed by 8 bases and V by 7 bases; bases with no gene match: 8. The CDR3 runs 13 residues. Germline V gives CDR1 MDHEN, CDR2 SYDVKM. CDR3 residues: CASKVLARDEQFF. In DNA form, the CDR3 reads TGTGCCAGCAAGGTACTAGCGCGGGATGAGCAGTTCTTC.

The J gene is TRBJ2-7, the V gene TRBV5-6; 7 nucleotides align to TRBD1. The germline gives CDR1 SGHDT, CDR2 YYEEEE. The J segment lost 2 bases and the V segment lost 4 bases, leaving 15 bases of the junction unmatched. CDR3 length: 17 amino acids. The CDR3 nucleotides read TGTGCCAGCAGCCCTAGTGGACAGGCTGGAATTCCCTACGAGCAGTACTTC. It translates to CASSPSGQAGIPYEQYF.

The CDR3 bases are TGTGCCAGCAGCGTAAATCCCCAGGACGGGGACTCCTACAATGAGCAGTTCTTC. Encoded protein: CASSVNPQDGDSYNEQFF. The chain carries TRBV9 and TRBJ2-1; TRBD2 might be the D (5 bases). V was pared by 1 base and J by 0 bases, with 17 bases between. There are 18 residues in the CDR3. Per the germline V gene, CDR1 is SGDLS and CDR2 is YYNGEE.

This clone was recorded a few times. This chain connects TRBV27 to TRBJ1-2, with 7 bases lining up with TRBD1. This CDR3 spans 14 amino acids. Germline values: CDR1 MNHEY, CDR2 SMNVEV (reference sequence). V was pared by 3 bases and J by 4 bases, with 5 bases of the junction left unmatched. The CDR3 reads CASSFSRQGYGYTF. As DNA, the CDR3 is TGTGCCAGCAGTTTCTCAAGACAGGGCTATGGCTACACCTTC.

This rearrangement joins TRBV28 to TRBJ2-7; D is uncertain. The CDR3 extends over 14 amino acids. Trimming removed 2 bases at V and 5 bases at J, with 13 bases between. Germline V gene data show CDR1 as MDHEN and CDR2 as SYDVKM. The CDR3 spells CASSLPGPGNEQYF. The CDR3 region has the DNA TGTGCCAGCAGTTTACCCGGACCTGGGAACGAGCAGTACTTC.

The chain uses TRBV5-1 and TRBJ1-2; possible D gene TRBD1, 6 bases. The CDR3 contains 14 residues. The germline V and J ends were trimmed by 1 base and 3 bases, with 10 bases remaining between them. The germline CDR1 and CDR2 sequences are SGHRS and YFSETQ. The CDR3 protein is CASSLQGFDYGYTF. In DNA, the CDR3 is TGCGCCAGCAGCTTGCAGGGGTTCGACTATGGCTACACCTTC.